The 27 T cell receptor beta chains given below trace back to one sample, sequenced in a study of read filtering for tumor transcriptome and immune sequencing (TCRdb year 2020). The run used an Illumina HiSeq 4000. Starting from around 400 ng RNA, TCR libraries were constructed with the Immunoverse kit using molecular barcoded adaptors that cover the alpha/delta and beta/gamma chains. TCRdb reran the public reads through fastp at Q25 and MiXCR, keeping productive beta chains. Rows matching on CDR3 protein sequence are summarized as one entry with the most common DNA and genes. Across this sample there are fewer than 30,000 distinct CDR3 sequences, with 20% to 25% seen only once. Roughly a sixth of the sample lies in the top ten. The sample comprised a population of CD138-negative cells sorted from bone marrow. The sample's cell subset or site label, in plain terms: bone marrow mononuclear cells depleted of CD138+ plasma/myeloma cells by negative magnetic selection. These receptors were collected from a donor at least 40 years old with multiple myeloma.

This clonotype was recorded at least ten times. V is TRBV12-3 or TRBV12-4 and J is TRBJ2-1, with D maybe TRBD2 (5 bases). The V gene lost 3 bases and the J gene lost 0 bases, with 12 bases spanning the gap. This CDR3 has 16 residues. The CDR3 sequence: CASSFRAASSYNEQFF. CDR3 coding DNA: TGTGCCAGCAGTTTCAGAGCGGCAAGCTCCTACAATGAGCAGTTCTTC.

To note about this clonotype: A far larger clone is one nucleotide away, so this likely arose from a read error. This chain connects TRBV7-2 to TRBJ2-1; 10 bases are a match to TRBD2. Looked up from germline, CDR1 is SGHTA and CDR2 is FQGNSA. Unmatched junction bases numbered 6, after V lost 4 bases and J lost 9 bases. The CDR3 length is 14 residues. CDR3 in amino acids: CASSSSGSLSEQFF. CDR3 sequence (DNA): TGTGCCAGCAGCTCTAGCGGGAGCTTAAGTGAGCAGTTCTTC. Supplemented by reference TRBV7-2 and TRBJ2-1, the full variable domain reads GAGVSQSPSNKVTEKGKDVELRCDPISGHTALYWYRQSLGQGLEFLIYFQGNSAPDKSGLPSDRFSAERTGGSVSTLTIQRTQQEDSAVYLCASSSSGSLSEQFFGPGTRLTVL.

The CDR3 sequence: CASSHVVAGGSEQYF. CDR3 DNA sequence: TGCGCCAGCAGCCATGTGGTAGCGGGAGGGAGCGAGCAGTACTTC. The chain combines TRBV4-1 with TRBJ2-7, with 11 bases fitting TRBD2. Germline CDR1 MGHRA, CDR2 YSYEKL. Germline trimming cut 3 bases from V and 6 bases from J; bases unmatched to any gene: 7. This CDR3 spans 15 amino acids.

This clonotype occurred many times. The CDR3 loop is CASSYGLLAGPYNEQFF. CDR3 nucleotide sequence: TGCGCCAGCAGCTACGGGCTTTTAGCGGGGCCTTACAATGAGCAGTTCTTC. The genes are TRBV5-1 and TRBJ2-1; 8 positions agree with TRBD2. The germline gives CDR1 SGHRS, CDR2 YFSETQ. This CDR3 comprises 17 residues. V was clipped by 3 bases and J by 4 bases; unmatched bases: 12.

This clonotype was seen many times. V and J are TRBV10-3 and TRBJ1-5; 7 bases are shared with TRBD1. There are 13 residues in the CDR3. The V and J ends lost 3 bases and 4 bases, in that order; junction bases with no gene match: 0. The germline CDR1 and CDR2 sequences are ENHRY and SYGVKD. The CDR3 region is CAISEQGNQPQHF. As DNA, the CDR3 is TGTGCCATCAGTGAACAGGGGAATCAGCCCCAGCATTTT.

This clonotype was counted many times. The chain is built from TRBV27 and TRBJ1-1; D gene uncertain. Trimming left V 5 bases short and J 0 bases short, with 10 bases between. The CDR3 has 14 residues. The V gene's germline CDR1 is MNHEY and CDR2 SMNVEV (reference sequence). The CDR3 DNA reads as TGTGCCAGCAGTCCCAGTCTGCTGAACACTGAAGCTTTCTTT. Its protein is CASSPSLLNTEAFF.

In its sample, this clonotype was seen a few times. Here the CDR3 reads CASSAGGDSYEQYF. DNA of the CDR3: TGTGCCAGCAGTGCAGGGGGCGACTCCTACGAGCAGTACTTC. The chain has TRBV28 and TRBJ2-7, with 8 bases matching TRBD1. Per germline, CDR1 MDHEN and CDR2 SYDVKM. CDR3 length: 14 residues. J gave up 0 bases and V 5 bases, and 3 bases lay outside the gene matches.

In its sample, this clonotype was seen many times. The chain links TRBV5-1 to TRBJ2-7, with D possibly TRBD2 on 5 matching bases. Germline lookup yields CDR1 SGHRS and CDR2 YFSETQ. The V end lost 4 bases, the J end lost 0 bases, and 11 bases lay between the germline ends. The CDR3 totals 14 residues. CDR3: CASSRDGLSYEQYF. As DNA, the CDR3 is TGCGCCAGCAGCCGAGACGGACTCTCCTACGAGCAGTACTTC.

This clonotype was seen ten or more times. The chain uses TRBV19 and TRBJ2-1; 10 nucleotides agree with TRBD2. The V gene's germline CDR1 is LNHDA and CDR2 SQIVND (reference sequence). The junction had 9 bases not matched to a gene; V was cut back by 1 base and J by 3 bases. This CDR3 region has 18 residues. The chain's CDR3 is CASSIVSGRRSFYNEQFF. The CDR3, as DNA: TGTGCCAGTAGTATAGTTAGCGGGAGGAGGTCCTTCTACAATGAGCAGTTCTTC. Drawing the rest from reference TRBV19 and TRBJ2-1, the complete variable domain is DGGITQSPKYLFRKEGQNVTLSCEQNLNHDAMYWYRQDPGQGLRLIYYSQIVNDFQKGDIAEGYSVSREKKESFPLTVTSAQKNPTAFYLCASSIVSGRRSFYNEQFFGPGTRLTVL.

A word on this clonotype: Given a much more abundant clone one base away, this may be a read error. The missing conserved phenylalanine or tryptophan at the end of this CDR3 makes a read error likely. CDR3 region: CSATGTVGRTEAFL. The CDR3 nucleotides read TGCAGCGCCACCGGGACAGTCGGGAGGACTGAAGCTTTCTTG. V gene TRBV29-1 combines with J gene TRBJ1-1, with 7 positions matching TRBD1. From germline, CDR1 is SQVTM and CDR2 ANQGSEA. V shed 7 bases and J 5 bases; nucleotides not matched to a gene: 13. This CDR3 has 14 residues.

There are a few counts of this clonotype. The chain has TRBV6-6 and TRBJ1-4; D ambiguous. V gave up 0 bases and J gave up 3 bases, with 11 bases separating them. The CDR3 is made up of 16 amino acids. Germline V gives CDR1 MNHNY, CDR2 SVGAGI (reference sequence). The CDR3 DNA reads as TGTGCCAGCAGTTACTCGAGCGGAGTTTCTAATGAAAAACTGTTTTTT. Protein sequence: CASSYSSGVSNEKLFF.

Ten or more counts support this clonotype. The chain is built from TRBV7-8 and TRBJ2-3; 11 nucleotides agree with TRBD2. V lost 2 bases, J lost 0 bases, and 7 bases stayed unmatched. The CDR3 runs to 18 residues. CDR1 and CDR2 (germline): SGHVS, FQNEAQ. For the CDR3, the DNA is TGTGCCAGCAGCTTAAAACTAGCGGGAGACTATAGCACAGATACGCAGTATTTT. Encoded protein: CASSLKLAGDYSTDTQYF.

This clonotype was seen a handful of times. This chain joins TRBV27 and TRBJ2-7; no clear D gene. V was pared by 5 bases and J by 0 bases, with 11 bases between. The CDR3 contains 14 residues. Germline CDR1 is MNHEY and CDR2 is SMNVEV (reference sequence). This CDR3 reads CASSPQTLSYEQYF. The CDR3 region has the DNA TGTGCCAGCAGTCCTCAAACTCTCTCCTACGAGCAGTACTTC.

At least ten counts were recorded for this clonotype. The chain employs TRBV7-3 and TRBJ2-3, with D hard to call. Deletions cut 1 base from V and 6 bases from J, with 8 bases between. The CDR3 length is 13 residues. CDR1 is SGHTA and CDR2 is FQGTGA in the germline V gene. CDR3 region: CASSLNPGDTQYF. DNA for the CDR3: TGTGCCAGCAGCTTAAACCCCGGGGATACGCAGTATTTT.

In its sample, this clonotype was seen many times. The J gene is TRBJ2-1, the V gene TRBV28; no reliable D call. The germline V gene encodes CDR1 MDHEN and CDR2 SYDVKM. The CDR3 loop spans 14 amino acids. V shed 2 bases and J shed 7 bases, with 12 bases lying between them. CDR3 sequence: CASSLHDPLNEQFF. CDR3 nucleotide sequence: TGTGCCAGCAGTTTACATGATCCCTTGAATGAGCAGTTCTTC.

On this clonotype: This is likely an artifact of a read error, given a far larger clone one base away. V gene TRBV7-3 combines with J gene TRBJ2-7; no reliable D call. Trimming took 2 bases from V and 9 from J, leaving 23 bases between them. Germline V gene lookup returns CDR1 SGHTA and CDR2 FQGTGA. The CDR3 has 16 amino acids. The CDR3 loop is CASSLVGPSRRVGQYF. For the CDR3, the DNA is TGTGCCAGCAGCTTAGTAGGCCCAAGCAGACGGGTGGGGCAGTACTTC.

This clonotype was detected only a few times. The chain is built from TRBV7-3 and TRBJ2-1; D is unresolved. The germline CDR1 and CDR2 sequences are SGHTA and FQGTGA. Trimming removed 0 bases from V and 9 bases from J, with 15 bases in between. The CDR3 runs to 15 residues. CDR3 region: CASSLTIGLVGEQFF. CDR3 DNA: TGTGCCAGCAGCTTAACGATCGGCCTAGTGGGTGAGCAGTTCTTC.

This clonotype occurred many times. This chain connects TRBV28 to TRBJ2-3; possible D gene TRBD2, 6 bases. Per the germline V gene, CDR1 is MDHEN and CDR2 is SYDVKM. This CDR3 region has 12 residues. The V gene lost 8 bases and the J gene lost 4 bases, with 10 bases spanning the gap. The CDR3 DNA follows: TGTGCCAGCGACGGGGGAGCAGATACGCAGTATTTT. Protein: CASDGGADTQYF.

This clonotype has at least ten counts. This chain joins TRBV23-1 and TRBJ2-3; D may be TRBD2 (6 bases). TRBV23-1 is an ORF; its function is uncertain. Trimming stripped 4 bases from V and 5 bases from J, with 19 bases between. This CDR3 is built from 16 residues. CDR3 DNA sequence: TGCGCCAGCAGTCCCGGTCGGAGGGCCCTCGGAGATACGCAGTATTTT. This translates into CASSPGRRALGDTQYF.

This clonotype was picked up many times. The V call is TRBV6-6, the J call TRBJ2-1; 7 nucleotides line up with TRBD2. Germline CDR1 and CDR2: MNHNY and SVGAGI (reference sequence). The length of the CDR3 is 14 residues. The V gene end was trimmed by 8 bases and the J gene end by 2 bases; junction bases not matched to a gene: 6. The DNA of the CDR3 is TGTGCCAGCGACGGGAGGCGCACCTACAATGAGCAGTTCTTC. Its protein product is CASDGRRTYNEQFF.

This clonotype was seen at least ten times. The chain uses TRBV11-3 and TRBJ2-1; unclear D gene. Germline assignment: CDR1 SGHNT and CDR2 YENEEA. The CDR3 contains 16 residues. The V and J ends lost 5 bases and 1 base respectively, with 15 bases between them. The CDR3, as DNA: TGTGCCAGCAGCACTGCTGCCCTTGGGTCCTACAATGAGCAGTTCTTC. It yields the protein CASSTAALGSYNEQFF.

This clonotype has ten or more counts. V gene TRBV19 combines with J gene TRBJ2-3, with 7 positions matching TRBD2. The CDR3 totals 14 residues. The trim removed 9 bases at V and 3 bases at J, leaving 9 bases unmatched. CDR1 and CDR2 (germline): LNHDA, SQIVND (reference sequence). The CDR3 spells CASSWGGSTDTQYF. DNA of the CDR3: TGTGCCAGCTCCTGGGGCGGGAGTACAGATACGCAGTATTTT.

As concerns this clonotype: The junction departs from the called germline gene at one end, perhaps through a read error. This chain joins TRBV7-2 and TRBJ2-3; D might be TRBD2 (6 bases). CDR1 is SGHTA and CDR2 is FQGNSA in the germline V gene. The CDR3 is made up of 15 amino acids. The CDR3: CPSSWRTIRADTQYF. Written as DNA, the CDR3 is TGTCCCAGCAGCTGGAGGACTATTAGGGCAGATACGCAGTATTTT.

This clonotype was seen ten or more times. The chain employs TRBV29-1 and TRBJ2-7, with 10 bases fitting TRBD1. With V trimmed by 6 bases and J by 5 bases, 13 bases remained unmatched. This CDR3 region has 15 residues. The germline V gene has CDR1 SQVTM and CDR2 ANQGSEA. CDR3 sequence: CSVTTGTGVFDEQYF. DNA for the CDR3: TGCAGCGTGACAACCGGGACAGGGGTTTTCGACGAGCAGTACTTC.

This clonotype was seen many times. The chain couples TRBV14 to TRBJ2-1, with TRBD2 as a possible D gene (5 bases). From germline, CDR1 is SGHDN and CDR2 FVKESK. This CDR3 is 14 amino acids long. The V and J ends lost 4 bases and 9 bases respectively, with 16 bases between them. CDR3 in DNA: TGTGCCAGCAGCCTGGACTGGATTGGCGGTGAGCAGTTCTTC. It is translated as CASSLDWIGGEQFF. Based on the CDR3 plus reference TRBV14 and TRBJ2-1, the full variable domain is EAGVTQFPSHSVIEKGQTVTLRCDPISGHDNLYWYRRVMGKEIKFLLHFVKESKQDESGMPNNRFLAERTGGTYSTLKVQPAELEDSGVYFCASSLDWIGGEQFFGPGTRLTVL.

This clonotype was seen at least ten times. This chain connects TRBV14 to TRBJ2-3; a possible D gene is TRBD1 (5 bases). The CDR3 loop spans 14 amino acids. The germline V and J ends were trimmed by 0 bases and 8 bases, with 12 bases remaining between them. Germline-derived CDR1 and CDR2 are SGHDN and FVKESK. CDR3: CASSQESGFGTQYF. The CDR3 DNA is TGTGCCAGCAGCCAAGAGTCAGGGTTCGGTACGCAGTATTTT.

Many counts were recorded for this clonotype. The chain is built from TRBV7-9 and TRBJ2-7; D call uncertain. CDR1 and CDR2 from the germline V gene are SEHNR and FQNEAQ (reference sequence). The V end was cut by 4 bases, the J end by 0 bases, with 10 bases between. This CDR3 spans 14 amino acids. The CDR3 protein is CASSSGFFSYEQYF. CDR3 coding DNA: TGTGCCAGCAGCTCCGGGTTTTTCTCCTACGAGCAGTACTTC.